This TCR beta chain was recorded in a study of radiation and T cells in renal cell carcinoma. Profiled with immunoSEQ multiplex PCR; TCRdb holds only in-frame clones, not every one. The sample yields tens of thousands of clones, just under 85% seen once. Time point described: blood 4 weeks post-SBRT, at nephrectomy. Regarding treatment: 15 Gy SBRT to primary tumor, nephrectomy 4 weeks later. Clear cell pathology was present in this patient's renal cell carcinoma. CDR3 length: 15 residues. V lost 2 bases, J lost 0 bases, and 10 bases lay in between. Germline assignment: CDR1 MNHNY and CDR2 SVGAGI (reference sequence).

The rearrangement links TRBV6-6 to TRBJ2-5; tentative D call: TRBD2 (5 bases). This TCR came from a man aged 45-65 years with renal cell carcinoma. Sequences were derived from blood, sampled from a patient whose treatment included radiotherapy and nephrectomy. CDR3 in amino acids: CASSYGGRNQETQYF. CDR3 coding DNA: TGTGCCAGCAGTTACGGAGGCAGGAACCAAGAGACCCAGTACTTC.